This T cell receptor beta chain comes out of a study of Ad26.COV2.S vaccination and SARS-CoV-2 variants. The treatment: some 19 received Ad26.COV2.S at low or high dose, single or two shots; roughly 5 received placebo; per-sample allocation not given. Collection of the samples took place on day 63 after the first injection of vaccine or placebo. Repertoires were generated with immunoSEQ multiplex PCR, while TCRdb's copy carries only in-frame clones and drops some. Here the sample spans fewer than 500,000 clones, less than 95% being singletons. Study-level points and caveats: Individuals receiving vaccine had higher spike-specific TCR breadth than placebo recipients did.

In the case of this clone: Its antigen is unknown.

The CDR3 has 13 residues. V was clipped by 4 bases and J by 5 bases, with 13 bases between them. CDR1 and CDR2 (germline): SGDLS, YYNGEE. The J gene is TRBJ2-7, the V gene TRBV9, with D unresolved. This receptor was identified in a person aged 18 to 65 who received the Ad26.COV2.S COVID-19 vaccine or a placebo. Sample: peripheral blood, taken in a trial of Ad26.COV2.S vaccine versus placebo. For the CDR3, the DNA is TGTGCCAGCAGCACCCTGGGTGGCCACGAGCAGTACTTC. As protein: CASSTLGGHEQYF.